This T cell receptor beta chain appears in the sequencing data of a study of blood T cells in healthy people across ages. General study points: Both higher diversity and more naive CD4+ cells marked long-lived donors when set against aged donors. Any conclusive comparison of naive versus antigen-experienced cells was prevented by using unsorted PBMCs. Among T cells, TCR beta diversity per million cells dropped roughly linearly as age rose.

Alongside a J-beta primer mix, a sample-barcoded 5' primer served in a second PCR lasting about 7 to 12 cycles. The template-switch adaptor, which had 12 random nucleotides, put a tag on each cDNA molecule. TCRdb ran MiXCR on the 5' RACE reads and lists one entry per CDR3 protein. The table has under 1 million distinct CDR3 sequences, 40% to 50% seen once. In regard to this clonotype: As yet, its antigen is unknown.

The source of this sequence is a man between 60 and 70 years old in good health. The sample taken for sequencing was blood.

DNA for the CDR3: TGCGCCAGCAGCGCAAGGACAGGGCTAGGGGATGAGCAGTACTTC. Translation: CASSARTGLGDEQYF. J is TRBJ2-7 and V is TRBV5-1, with TRBD1 identical over 8 bases. The V and J ends lost 4 bases and 7 bases, in that order; junction bases with no gene match: 13. The CDR3 is 15 residues long. Germline values: CDR1 SGHRS, CDR2 YFSETQ.